This T cell receptor (beta chain) appears in the sequencing data of a study of cytotoxic CD8 clonotypes in ibrutinib-treated CLL. Study-wide background: Patients attained roughly 25 partial and 2 complete responses; at median approximately 68 months, around 14 remained remitted while approximately twelve progressed.

Some clones are missing from TCRdb's copy, which holds only in-frame ones; the method was immunoSEQ multiplex PCR. The sample lists more than 300,000 clones, just under 80% seen once, with over 5% in the top ten. Overall study results and limits: Sampling schedules were unmatched across sustained-remission and progressing patients.

CDR3 length: 16 residues. In germline, CDR1 is LGHNA, CDR2 YNFKEQ. Trimming cost V 1 base and J 4 bases; bases outside gene matches: 8. This clone has only a few counts. Its antigen is as yet unknown. The chain recombines TRBV4-2 with TRBJ2-3; 7 nucleotides line up with TRBD1. This receptor was identified in a human donor with chronic lymphocytic leukemia. Sequencing was performed on PBMCs, taken before ibrutinib treatment. The CDR3 nucleotides are TGTGCCAGCAGCCAAGCTCGACAGGGTGGTGCAGATACGCAGTATTTT. It specifies CASSQARQGGADTQYF.